A single T cell receptor (beta chain) is shown here with its context. This clonotype was seen ten or more times. Its recognized antigen is unknown. Nothing much larger sits one base from this clone, and base qualities are not available. This sample was included in a study of CD8 T cells in ankylosing spondylitis (dated by TCRdb to the late 2010s). Describing the broader study: To find TCR variants linked to disease, the study profiled T cell receptor beta repertoires in ankylosing spondylitis patients and healthy donors. In total, the full study cohort was made up of approximately 99 healthy donors and about two dozen ankylosing spondylitis patients. Peripheral blood was sampled, and synovial fluid was additionally collected from ankylosing spondylitis patients. What the study reported, not specific to this receptor: A TCR beta motif made up of roughly eight highly homologous amino acid variants appeared to be characteristic of blood from ankylosing spondylitis patients. The disease-linked clones showed a CD8+ phenotype and occurred at relatively low frequencies in peripheral blood. Some TCR beta motif variants had previously been reported in synovial fluid and blood of reactive arthritis patients, which suggested common disease-initiation mechanisms. The disease-linked clones were reported to be significantly enriched in matched synovial fluid samples from ankylosing spondylitis patients.

For sequencing, an Illumina HiSeq 2500 was employed. Quantitative 5'-RACE with molecular barcodes was used to prepare TCR beta libraries. The source study handled its data this way. To identify disease-linked TCR variants, a new computational method was used, one built on a probabilistic model of VDJ rearrangement. The public reads were quality trimmed at Q25 with fastp and then assembled into clones with MiXCR by TCRdb, keeping productive beta chains. CDR3 protein sequences are deduplicated, and each keeps its most common genes and DNA. The V and J calls shown here were made by TCRdb, not taken from the authors' results. This sample comprises 30,000 to 45,000 distinct CDR3 sequences, 3% of them detected only once. Approximately 3% of the sample goes to the ten largest clones. This TCR derives from a male donor with ankylosing spondylitis or in good health (not recorded which). The sample comprised blood, either unsorted or a sorted T cell fraction (not recorded which).

The DNA sequence is given as TGTGCCAGCAGCGTAATCTCCAGGGGGAGGAATGAGCAGTTCTTC. Its coded protein is CASSVISRGRNEQFF. The sequence is built from TRBV9 and TRBJ2-1; the D segment could be TRBD1, given 7 matching bases. Reading from cysteine to phenylalanine, the CDR3 counts 15 amino acids. Only the CDR3 DNA stays, 45 bases, in frame from base 1. Via the germline V gene, CDR1 is SGDLS and CDR2 YYNGEE. V was cut back by 1 base and J by 7 bases, leaving a gap of 15 bases between them. Full variable domain (CDR3 extended with the reference TRBV9 and TRBJ2-1 proteins): DSGVTQTPKHLITATGQRVTLRCSPRSGDLSVYWYQQSLDQGLQFLIQYYNGEERAKGNILERFSAQQFPDLHSELNLSSLELGDSALYFCASSVISRGRNEQFFGPGTRLTVL.